The 26 T cell receptor beta chains below come from one sample, sequenced in a study of regulatory T cells in long-lasting Graves disease. Combining iRepertoire HTBI primers with Arm-PCR of CDR3 regions, the authors built TCR beta libraries. TCRdb processed the multiplex PCR reads anew with MiXCR; each CDR3 protein has one entry. Of hundreds of thousands of distinct CDR3 sequences listed, 20% to 25% were seen once; the top ten hold roughly 7%. The time point is: persistent/refractory GD, antithyroid drugs over 5 years with positive TRAb. TCR sequences were obtained from RNA taken from PBMCs. Sample: peripheral blood mononuclear cells (PBMCs), taken when the disease was refractory, from a patient treated with antithyroid drugs. The receptors come from a female donor with Graves disease.

The chain has TRBV2 and TRBJ2-5; D not certain. Germline CDR1 SNHLY, CDR2 FYNNEI. V lost 1 base and J lost 2, with 8 bases in between. The CDR3 is made up of 14 amino acids. In DNA form, the CDR3 reads TGTGCCAGCAGTGAAGATTTCGGTCAAGAGACCCAGTACTTC. Translating gives CASSEDFGQETQYF.

A single count supports this clonotype. The chain recombines TRBV9 with TRBJ2-5; 14 bases fit TRBD2. V was clipped by 4 bases and J by 5 bases; unmatched bases: 7. Per the germline V gene, CDR1 is SGDLS and CDR2 is YYNGEE. CDR3 length: 16 amino acids. The CDR3 here is CASSTPGLAGEETQYF. The CDR3 nucleotides read TGTGCCAGCAGCACACCGGGACTAGCGGGAGAGGAGACCCAGTACTTC.

This clonotype was detected many times. The chain carries TRBV4-1 and TRBJ1-2; possible D gene TRBD1, 5 bases. This CDR3 region has 11 residues. V was shortened by 3 bases and J by 11 bases, with 10 bases between the two germline ends. Germline V CDR1 and CDR2: MGHRA, YSYEKL. CDR3 nucleotide sequence: TGCGCCAGCAGCCAGGGACGGCCATACACCTTC. Encoded protein: CASSQGRPYTF.

The chain carries TRBV5-1 and TRBJ1-1; D unclear. This CDR3 spans 16 amino acids. Trimming removed 4 bases from V and 3 bases from J, with 19 bases in between. In germline, CDR1 is SGHRS, CDR2 YFSETQ. The CDR3 region is CASSPLGGPSDTEAFF. CDR3 DNA sequence: TGCGCCAGCAGCCCTCTCGGCGGGCCTTCGGACACTGAAGCTTTCTTT. The full variable domain, with the rest looked up from reference TRBV5-1 and TRBJ1-1, is KAGVTQTPRYLIKTRGQQVTLSCSPISGHRSVSWYQQTPGQGLQFLFEYFSETQRNKGNFPGRFSGRQFSNSRSEMNVSTLELGDSALYLCASSPLGGPSDTEAFFGQGTRLTVV.

There are many counts of this clonotype. J is TRBJ1-6 and V is TRBV7-8; D not certain. The germline V gene encodes CDR1 SGHVS and CDR2 FQNEAQ. The CDR3 sequence is 12 residues long. The V end was cut by 4 bases, the J end by 8 bases, with 6 bases between. Here the CDR3 DNA reads TGTGCCAGCAGCTGGCAGGATTCACCCCTCCACTTT. It yields the protein CASSWQDSPLHF.

This clonotype was found a few times. The chain couples TRBV9 to TRBJ2-5; TRBD1 matches 7 bases. V lost 5 bases to trimming and J lost 7 bases; unmatched junction nucleotides: 14. Germline V lookup: CDR1 SGDLS, CDR2 YYNGEE. This CDR3 contains 15 residues. The CDR3 loop reads CASSGWDSPKTTQYF. The CDR3 bases are TGTGCCAGCAGTGGTTGGGACAGCCCCAAAACGACCCAGTACTTC. The whole variable domain, remainder taken from reference TRBV9 and TRBJ2-5, is DSGVTQTPKHLITATGQRVTLRCSPRSGDLSVYWYQQSLDQGLQFLIQYYNGEERAKGNILERFSAQQFPDLHSELNLSSLELGDSALYFCASSGWDSPKTTQYFGPGTRLLVL.

V is TRBV12-3 or TRBV12-4 and J is TRBJ2-3; D possibly corresponds to TRBD2 (5 bases). The CDR3 extends over 14 amino acids. V was pared by 4 bases and J by 3 bases, with 11 bases between. CDR3 sequence reads: CASSSEKRTDTQYF. CDR3 DNA sequence: TGTGCCAGCAGTTCTGAGAAGCGGACAGATACGCAGTATTTT.

Only one count was recorded for this clonotype. J is TRBJ2-7 and V is TRBV4-1; tentatively, D is TRBD2 (6 bases). V lost 3 bases and J lost 2, with 14 bases in between. Germline assignment: CDR1 MGHRA and CDR2 YSYEKL. The CDR3 has 15 amino acids. The CDR3 sequence is CASSHPRERTYEQYF. CDR3 DNA sequence: TGCGCCAGCAGCCATCCACGGGAGCGCACCTACGAGCAGTACTTC.

In its sample, this clonotype was seen many times. The V and J genes are TRBV11-2 and TRBJ1-2; a possible D gene is TRBD1 (5 bases). The V gene's germline CDR1 is SGHAT and CDR2 FQNNGV. Trimming left V 4 bases short and J 6 bases short, with 18 bases between. There are 15 residues in the CDR3. The CDR3 reads CASSSGGALYHGYTF. The CDR3 nucleotides read TGTGCCAGCAGCTCCGGCGGGGCGTTATACCATGGCTACACCTTC.

This clonotype was observed many times. The chain employs TRBV28 and TRBJ1-5; no clear D. The CDR3 has 11 amino acids. The V gene lost 4 bases and the J gene lost 7 bases, with 5 bases spanning the gap. Germline loops: CDR1 MDHEN, CDR2 SYDVKM. CDR3 amino acids: CASSWGQPQHF. The CDR3 nucleotides are TGTGCCAGCAGTTGGGGACAGCCCCAGCATTTT.

This sequence joins TRBV12-3 or TRBV12-4 and TRBJ2-7, with TRBD2 identical over 9 bases. CDR3 length equals 16 residues. The V and J ends lost 6 bases and 0 bases, in that order; junction bases with no gene match: 9. The chain's CDR3 is CASSPFAGGNSYEQYF. CDR3 nucleotide sequence: TGTGCCAGCAGCCCCTTTGCGGGGGGGAACTCCTACGAGCAGTACTTC.

The gene calls are TRBV25-1 and TRBJ2-1; D ambiguous. This CDR3 spans 16 amino acids. The V gene's germline CDR1 is MGHDK and CDR2 SYGVNS. The V and J ends lost 3 bases and 5 bases respectively, with 17 bases between them. CDR3 protein: CASSDPTSARDNEQFF. DNA for the CDR3: TGTGCCAGCAGTGATCCGACCAGCGCGAGAGACAATGAGCAGTTCTTC.

Ten or more counts support this clonotype. The chain employs TRBV29-1 and TRBJ1-2; TRBD1 matches at 7 bases. The CDR3 has 13 amino acids. With V trimmed by 4 bases and J by 4 bases, 6 bases remained unmatched. The germline gives CDR1 SQVTM, CDR2 ANQGSEA. This CDR3 is CSVVQGPSYGYTF. Written as DNA, the CDR3 is TGCAGCGTTGTACAGGGGCCCTCCTATGGCTACACCTTC.

Concerning this clonotype itself: It may be a read error: a sequence one base away is much more abundant. The chain recombines TRBV7-9 with TRBJ1-1, with D possibly TRBD1 on 5 matching bases. The CDR3 is made up of 13 amino acids. Germline-derived CDR1 and CDR2 are SEHNR and FQNEAQ (reference sequence). CDR3 residues: CASNTEGNTKAFF. The CDR3 DNA sequence: TGTGCCAGCAACACCGAGGGGAACACTAAAGCTTTCTTT.

This clonotype showed up many times. The chain recombines TRBV28 with TRBJ1-1; perhaps TRBD1 as D (5 bases). The CDR3 length is 15 residues. V was trimmed by 7 bases and J by 1 base, leaving 16 bases between them. Germline CDR1 and CDR2: MDHEN and SYDVKM. CDR3 sequence: CASTLGGIANTEAFF. The DNA for the CDR3 is TGTGCCAGCACTTTGGGGGGGATTGCGAACACTGAAGCTTTCTTT.

This chain connects TRBV9 to TRBJ1-2; D might be TRBD1 (6 bases). V was trimmed by 2 bases and J by 1 base, leaving 9 bases between them. The CDR3 extends over 14 amino acids. The germline CDR1 and CDR2 sequences are SGDLS and YYNGEE. This chain's CDR3 is CASSVDSLNYGYTF. The CDR3 bases are TGTGCCAGCAGCGTGGACAGCCTTAACTATGGCTACACCTTC.

This clonotype was counted ten times or more. The chain couples TRBV6-1 to TRBJ2-2, with D maybe TRBD2 (5 bases). Germline lookup yields CDR1 MNHNS and CDR2 SASEGT. The V end lost 8 bases, the J end lost 5 bases, and 9 bases lay between the germline ends. The CDR3 is made up of 12 amino acids. The CDR3 DNA reads as TGTGCCAGCGGGAGAGGTACCGGGGAGCTGTTTTTT. Its translation: CASGRGTGELFF.

This clonotype was counted ten times or more. At one of its ends the junction is not consistent with the germline gene, which may arise from a read error. This sequence joins TRBV28 and TRBJ2-7; no clear D. The CDR3 spans 14 residues. Germline V gene data show CDR1 as MDHEN and CDR2 as SYDVKM. CDR3 sequence (DNA): TGTGCCAGCAGCCCTAGAATTACCCTCTACGAGCAGGACTTC. Protein: CASSPRITLYEQDF.

The chain carries TRBV7-2 and TRBJ2-3; D is possibly TRBD1 (6 bases). V lost 5 bases, J lost 1 base, and 13 bases lay in between. CDR1 is SGHTA, CDR2 FQGNSA, per germline. CDR3 length equals 15 residues. The CDR3 sequence: CASSLRGQRTDTQYF. For the CDR3, the DNA is TGTGCCAGCAGCCTGCGAGGACAGCGCACAGATACGCAGTATTTT.

The rearrangement uses TRBV3-1 and TRBJ2-2; D is undetermined. V was trimmed by 0 bases and J by 4 bases, leaving 3 bases between them. This CDR3 comprises 13 residues. Germline V lookup: CDR1 LGHDT, CDR2 YNNKEL (reference sequence). The CDR3 sequence is CASSQDLTGELFF. CDR3 DNA: TGTGCCAGCAGCCAAGATCTCACCGGGGAGCTGTTTTTT.

Remarks on this clonotype: A much larger clone sits a single nucleotide away, making a read error possible. The J gene is TRBJ2-5, the V gene TRBV7-2; possible D gene TRBD1, 5 bases. Germline V gene sequence: CDR1 SGHTA, CDR2 FQGNSA. CDR3 length equals 16 residues. The CDR3 protein is CANSDPPAGPQETQYF. In DNA form, the CDR3 reads TGTGCCAACAGCGACCCGCCTGCAGGGCCCCAGGAGACCCAGTACTTC.

J is TRBJ1-5 and V is TRBV10-3; D unresolved. This CDR3 region has 15 residues. Germline assignment: CDR1 ENHRY and CDR2 SYGVKD. V lost 3 bases to trimming and J lost 3 bases, with 12 bases between them. DNA of the CDR3: TGTGCCATCAGTGACGAGGTAAGCCTCAATCAGCCCCAGCATTTT. This codes for CAISDEVSLNQPQHF.

Worth noting for this clonotype: Since a much larger clone is just one base distant, this may be a read error. The J gene is TRBJ2-7, the V gene TRBV14; D gene unclear. Germline CDR1 is SGHDN and CDR2 is FVKESK. V was pared by 1 base and J by 6 bases, with 4 bases between. The CDR3 is made up of 11 amino acids. CDR3 sequence (DNA): TGTGCCAGCAGCCAAGCCCTCGAGCAGTACTTC. Its translation is CASSQALEQYF.

This clonotype occurred many times. This sequence joins TRBV12-3 or TRBV12-4 and TRBJ2-5; D may correspond to TRBD1 or TRBD2 (6 bases each). V lost 7 bases and J lost 2, with 17 bases in between. The CDR3 runs 15 residues. DNA for the CDR3: TGTGCCAGCAAGGCTCGTGGAGGGGGGCAAGAGACCCAGTACTTC. This codes for CASKARGGGQETQYF.

The chain combines TRBV29-1 with TRBJ1-1; D ambiguous. Per germline, CDR1 SQVTM and CDR2 ANQGSEA. The V gene lost 4 bases and the J gene lost 1 base, with 10 bases spanning the gap. The CDR3 has 13 residues. The CDR3 loop is CSVVPHRNTEAFF. CDR3 sequence (DNA): TGCAGCGTTGTTCCTCACAGGAACACTGAAGCTTTCTTT.

CDR3 region: CASSLAASGRSAETQYF. CDR3 DNA sequence: TGCGCCAGCAGCTTGGCCGCTTCGGGCAGGTCAGCAGAGACCCAGTACTTC. The J gene is TRBJ2-5, the V gene TRBV5-1, with no clear D. Germline V gives CDR1 SGHRS, CDR2 YFSETQ. V lost 0 bases and J 4 bases, leaving 19 bases between the germline ends. The CDR3 length is 17 residues. The variable domain in full, with the rest retrieved from reference TRBV5-1 and TRBJ2-5, is KAGVTQTPRYLIKTRGQQVTLSCSPISGHRSVSWYQQTPGQGLQFLFEYFSETQRNKGNFPGRFSGRQFSNSRSEMNVSTLELGDSALYLCASSLAASGRSAETQYFGPGTRLLVL.